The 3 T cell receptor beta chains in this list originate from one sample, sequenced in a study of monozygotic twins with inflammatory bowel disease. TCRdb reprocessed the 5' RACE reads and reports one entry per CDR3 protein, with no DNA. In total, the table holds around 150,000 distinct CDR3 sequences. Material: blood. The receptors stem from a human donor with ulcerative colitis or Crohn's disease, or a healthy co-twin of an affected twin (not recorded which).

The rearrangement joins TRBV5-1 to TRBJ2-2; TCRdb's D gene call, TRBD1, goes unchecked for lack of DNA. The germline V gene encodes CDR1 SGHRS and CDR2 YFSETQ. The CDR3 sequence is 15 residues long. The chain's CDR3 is CASSLVGDITGELFF.

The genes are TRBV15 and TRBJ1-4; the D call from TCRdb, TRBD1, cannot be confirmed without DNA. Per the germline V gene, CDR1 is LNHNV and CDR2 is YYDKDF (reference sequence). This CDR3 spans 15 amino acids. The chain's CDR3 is CATTTGAGRGEKLFF.

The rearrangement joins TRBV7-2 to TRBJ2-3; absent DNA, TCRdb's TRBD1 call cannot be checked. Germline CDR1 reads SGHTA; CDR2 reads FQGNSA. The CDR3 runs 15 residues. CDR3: CASSLVRGGADTQYF. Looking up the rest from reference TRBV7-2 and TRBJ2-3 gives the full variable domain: GAGVSQSPSNKVTEKGKDVELRCDPISGHTALYWYRQSLGQGLEFLIYFQGNSAPDKSGLPSDRFSAERTGGSVSTLTIQRTQQEDSAVYLCASSLVRGGADTQYFGPGTRLTVL.